Only one count was recorded for the clone carrying this TCR beta chain. The data were produced by immunoSEQ multiplex PCR, yet TCRdb's version contains in-frame clones alone and is incomplete. The sample lists almost 200,000 clones, 86% seen once, with 0.78% in the top ten. The data originate from a study of blood T cell repertoires in COVID-19. CDR1 and CDR2 (germline): SGHTA, FQGTGA. Trimming stripped 4 bases from V and 4 bases from J, with 11 bases between. The CDR3 totals 15 residues. Sample: peripheral blood. The chain employs TRBV7-3 and TRBJ2-6; no reliable D call. The sequence derives from a woman aged 70-85 years with acute or convalescent COVID-19. The CDR3 coding sequence is TGTGCCAGCAGCTCCCAGGTGGCCGGGGCCAACGTCCTGACTTTC. Protein sequence: CASSSQVAGANVLTF.